The 22 T cell receptor beta chains below come from one sample, sequenced in a study of OX40 agonist ivuxolimab in advanced cancers. The protocol was immunoSEQ multiplex PCR, while the TCRdb copy is restricted to in-frame clones and leaves out a portion. The sample has 150,000 to 180,000 clones, roughly 92% seen once. Sequenced material: CD4+ or CD8+ T cells sorted from blood, taken in a trial of the OX40 agonist ivuxolimab. These receptors were collected from an adult with an advanced solid tumor such as melanoma, head and neck, liver or kidney cancer.

The chain combines TRBV27 with TRBJ1-5, with a tentative D call TRBD1 (5 bases). The V gene's germline CDR1 is MNHEY and CDR2 SMNVEV (reference sequence). This CDR3 spans 13 amino acids. V gave up 3 bases and J gave up 7 bases, with 10 bases separating them. Here the CDR3 DNA reads TGTGCCAGCAGTTTCATGGGGGGGCAGCCCCAGCATTTT. Translation: CASSFMGGQPQHF.

This chain uses TRBV7-9 with TRBJ2-6, with unresolved D. This CDR3 contains 19 residues. CDR1 SEHNR and CDR2 FQNEAQ come from the germline V gene (reference sequence). Between the trimmed V and J ends, which lost 0 bases and 4 bases, there was a span of 19 bases. CDR3 region: CASSLALRTAAPGANVLTF. CDR3 DNA sequence: TGTGCCAGCAGCTTAGCGCTCCGGACGGCCGCCCCAGGGGCCAACGTCCTGACTTTC.

Turning to this clone: At one boundary the junction diverges from the germline segment, which might be a read error. The J gene is TRBJ2-1, the V gene TRBV13; the D is unclear. This CDR3 region has 14 residues. Germline V gene lookup returns CDR1 PRHDT and CDR2 FYEKMQ (reference sequence). The CDR3 sequence is CASTLKGKPNEQFF. CDR3 sequence (DNA): TGTGCCAGCACCTTAAAAGGAAAACCGAATGAGCAGTTCTTC.

The rearrangement links TRBV30 to TRBJ2-2; D gene ambiguous. V gave up 0 bases and J gave up 2 bases, with 7 bases separating them. Germline V gives CDR1 GTSNPN, CDR2 SVGIG (reference sequence). This CDR3 comprises 14 residues. The DNA for the CDR3 is TGTGCCTGGAGTGTATCCCCTAACACCGGGGAGCTGTTTTTT. Translation: CAWSVSPNTGELFF.

The chain couples TRBV27 to TRBJ1-3, with D tentatively TRBD1 (6 bases). Trimming left V 6 bases short and J 4 bases short, with 16 bases between. The CDR3 length is 15 residues. Germline loops: CDR1 MNHEY, CDR2 SMNVEV (reference sequence). CDR3: CASRPTLGAGNTIYF. In nucleotides, the CDR3 is TGTGCCAGCAGACCTACCTTGGGGGCAGGAAACACCATATATTTT.

This clone was found once. The chain recombines TRBV19 with TRBJ2-5; a possible D gene is TRBD1 (6 bases). This CDR3 spans 14 amino acids. The V end was cut by 3 bases, the J end by 4 bases, with 12 bases between. Germline V gives CDR1 LNHDA, CDR2 SQIVND (reference sequence). In DNA, the CDR3 is TGTGCCAGTAGTATTAGGGCAGGGGCAGAGACCCAGTACTTC. Protein product: CASSIRAGAETQYF.

V is TRBV28 and J is TRBJ2-7; possibly TRBD1 for D (6 bases). Germline V gene sequence: CDR1 MDHEN, CDR2 SYDVKM. V shed 8 bases and J shed 5 bases, with 25 bases lying between them. This CDR3 is 16 amino acids long. The CDR3: CASGLPRQEGAHEQYF. The DNA for the CDR3 is TGTGCCAGCGGCTTGCCCCGACAGGAAGGGGCCCACGAGCAGTACTTC.

J is TRBJ2-1 and V is TRBV18; 8 nucleotides agree with TRBD1. The CDR3 totals 16 residues. The ends lost 3 bases at V and 4 bases at J; junction bases unmatched: 8. Germline V gene lookup returns CDR1 KGHSH and CDR2 LQKENI. The DNA of the CDR3 is TGTGCCAGCTCACCCTTCTGGGGGACAGGATACAATGAGCAGTTCTTC. Protein product: CASSPFWGTGYNEQFF.

The V gene is TRBV6-5, the J gene TRBJ2-2, with 7 bases aligning to TRBD1. This CDR3 is built from 13 residues. In germline, CDR1 is MNHEY, CDR2 SVGAGI. Germline trimming cut 8 bases from V and 7 bases from J; bases unmatched to any gene: 7. CDR3: CASRLGQIGELFF. The CDR3 region has the DNA TGTGCCAGCCGGCTGGGACAGATCGGGGAGCTGTTTTTT.

This chain uses TRBV19 with TRBJ2-3; a possible D gene is TRBD1 (5 bases). Trimming pared 6 bases from V and 2 bases from J, leaving 15 bases between. In germline, CDR1 is LNHDA, CDR2 SQIVND (reference sequence). This CDR3 is 15 amino acids long. This CDR3 reads CASSQGAGLTDTQYF. DNA of the CDR3: TGTGCCAGTAGCCAAGGGGCAGGCCTCACAGATACGCAGTATTTT.

The chain employs TRBV7-2 and TRBJ2-1, with 8 bases identical to TRBD2. In germline, CDR1 is SGHTA, CDR2 FQGNSA. J was trimmed by 0 bases and V by 5 bases; bases with no gene match: 6. The CDR3 extends over 16 amino acids. CDR3 DNA sequence: TGTGCCAGCAGCCGTCAGCGGGGGTACTCCTACAATGAGCAGTTCTTC. Translation gives CASSRQRGYSYNEQFF. Full variable domain (missing parts from reference TRBV7-2 and TRBJ2-1): GAGVSQSPSNKVTEKGKDVELRCDPISGHTALYWYRQSLGQGLEFLIYFQGNSAPDKSGLPSDRFSAERTGGSVSTLTIQRTQQEDSAVYLCASSRQRGYSYNEQFFGPGTRLTVL.

The rearrangement links TRBV7-2 to TRBJ1-2; 7 bases line up with TRBD1. Germline CDR1 and CDR2: SGHTA and FQGNSA. V shed 3 bases and J 8 bases; nucleotides not matched to a gene: 9. The CDR3 is 14 amino acids. This CDR3 reads CASSLAETGWGYTF. The CDR3 region has the DNA TGTGCCAGCAGCTTGGCTGAGACAGGGTGGGGCTACACCTTC.

This clone appeared a single time. The chain uses TRBV27 and TRBJ1-3, with D tentatively TRBD1 (6 bases). This CDR3 has 14 residues. From germline, CDR1 is MNHEY and CDR2 SMNVEV (reference sequence). V lost 5 bases to trimming and J lost 4 bases, with 12 bases between them. CDR3 bases: TGTGCCAGCAGTGGGGGGACACGAGGAAACACCATATATTTT. Translation gives CASSGGTRGNTIYF.

The gene calls are TRBV7-2 and TRBJ2-2; D unresolved. V was pared by 6 bases and J by 6 bases, with 17 bases between. Germline loops: CDR1 SGHTA, CDR2 FQGNSA. There are 15 residues in the CDR3. The CDR3 nucleotides are TGTGCCAGCAGTCTTTTCCCACCTGCGGCCGGGGAGCTGTTTTTT. It yields the protein CASSLFPPAAGELFF. Full variable domain (outside the CDR3, taken from reference TRBV7-2 and TRBJ2-2): GAGVSQSPSNKVTEKGKDVELRCDPISGHTALYWYRQSLGQGLEFLIYFQGNSAPDKSGLPSDRFSAERTGGSVSTLTIQRTQQEDSAVYLCASSLFPPAAGELFFGEGSRLTVL.

The rearrangement uses TRBV5-1 and TRBJ2-3; D uncertain. The length of the CDR3 is 12 residues. V lost 1 base to trimming and J lost 4 bases, with 4 bases between them. Germline-derived CDR1 and CDR2 are SGHRS and YFSETQ. This chain's CDR3 is CASSLISDTQYF. The DNA for the CDR3 is TGCGCCAGCAGCTTGATTTCAGATACGCAGTATTTT.

CDR3 in amino acids: CASSAGRYGYTF. CDR3 sequence (DNA): TGTGCCAGCAGCGCAGGTCGCTATGGCTACACCTTC. The chain is built from TRBV28 and TRBJ1-2; D ambiguous. CDR1 is MDHEN and CDR2 is SYDVKM in the germline V gene. Trimming pared 6 bases from V and 4 bases from J, leaving 9 bases between. This CDR3 spans 12 amino acids.

The gene calls are TRBV18 and TRBJ2-7, with D unresolved. V dropped 1 base and J dropped 6 bases, with 13 bases sitting between them. CDR3 size: 14 residues. In germline, CDR1 is KGHSH, CDR2 LQKENI. This chain's CDR3 is CASSPLGNAVEQYF. DNA of the CDR3: TGTGCCAGCTCACCACTAGGGAACGCTGTCGAGCAGTACTTC.

The chain employs TRBV19 and TRBJ1-5; no reliable D call. Looked up from germline, CDR1 is LNHDA and CDR2 is SQIVND (reference sequence). The CDR3 loop spans 16 amino acids. Trimming cost V 3 bases and J 4 bases, with 16 bases left between them. This CDR3 reads CASSIFPPVVNQPQHF. The DNA for the CDR3 is TGTGCCAGTAGTATCTTCCCGCCGGTCGTTAATCAGCCCCAGCATTTT.

The chain is built from TRBV10-1 and TRBJ2-1; 14 nucleotides match TRBD2. The CDR3 loop spans 13 amino acids. In germline, CDR1 is WNHNN, CDR2 SYGVQD (reference sequence). Trimming took 8 bases from V and 10 from J; bases not matched to a gene: 4. The CDR3 DNA sequence: TGCGCCAGCGGAGGACTAGCGGGGGGCGAGCAGTTCTTC. This codes for CASGGLAGGEQFF.

The rearrangement joins TRBV9 to TRBJ2-3, with 7 bases fitting TRBD1. V was clipped by 3 bases and J by 2 bases; unmatched bases: 9. CDR3 length: 16 amino acids. Germline V gives CDR1 SGDLS, CDR2 YYNGEE. The chain's CDR3 is CASSEGASLHTDTQYF. In nucleotides, the CDR3 is TGTGCCAGCAGCGAGGGGGCGTCCCTCCACACAGATACGCAGTATTTT.

The CDR3, as DNA: TGCGCCAGCAGCCAATTATGGGGGGGCGCAAACTATGGCTACACCTTC. This codes for CASSQLWGGANYGYTF. The chain couples TRBV4-3 to TRBJ1-2, with a possible D match to TRBD1 (6 bases). Germline CDR1 and CDR2: LGHNA and YSLEER. Trimming left V 2 bases short and J 2 bases short, with 15 bases between. The CDR3 extends over 16 amino acids.

The CDR3 DNA is TGTGCCACCAGCAGAGATAGTTGGCGGGAGTGGGACAATGAGCAGTTCTTC. Encoded protein: CATSRDSWREWDNEQFF. The gene calls are TRBV15 and TRBJ2-1, with 7 positions matching TRBD2. Germline V gene sequence: CDR1 LNHNV, CDR2 YYDKDF (reference sequence). The J segment lost 5 bases and the V segment lost 0 bases, leaving 10 bases of the junction unmatched. The CDR3 contains 17 residues.